These 29 T cell receptor beta chains were sequenced from one sample in a study of human T cells and chemical hapten exposure. MiXCR was run by TCRdb on the RACE reads, yielding one entry per CDR3 protein. The sample lists roughly 200,000 distinct CDR3 sequences; approximately 24% were seen once. Time point denoted: patch test 3, about 24 weeks after DPC sensitization. Treatment specified: therapeutic diphenylcyclopropenone sensitization with weekly scalp DPC. The source was whole blood, collected in connection with sensitization to the hapten diphenylcyclopropenone (DPC). These receptors originate from a middle-aged woman with alopecia areata. Some clones in this sample may be carry-over from other donors' samples.

This clonotype turned up a few times. The chain employs TRBV11-2 and TRBJ2-3; 8 bases map to TRBD2. CDR3 length equals 16 residues. Germline CDR1 is SGHAT and CDR2 is FQNNGV. Trimming took 5 bases from V and 2 from J; bases not matched to a gene: 9. CDR3 sequence: CASSPGGPGHTDTQYF. In DNA form, the CDR3 reads TGTGCCAGCAGCCCGGGAGGGCCAGGGCACACAGATACGCAGTATTTT.

The J gene is TRBJ2-5, the V gene TRBV6-2 or TRBV6-3; perhaps TRBD2 as D (5 bases). V gave up 6 bases and J gave up 4 bases, with 9 bases separating them. The germline V gene encodes CDR1 MNHEY and CDR2 SVGEGT. The length of the CDR3 is 12 residues. The DNA of the CDR3 is TGTGCCAGCAGAACCGAGGGAGAGACCCAGTACTTC. Translated: CASRTEGETQYF.

This CDR3 reads CASSFSQPDNSPLHF. The CDR3 DNA sequence: TGCGCCAGCAGCTTCTCCCAACCAGATAATTCACCCCTCCACTTT. V and J are TRBV5-1 and TRBJ1-6; D remains unclear. Germline-derived CDR1 and CDR2 are SGHRS and YFSETQ. With 2 bases removed from V and 5 bases from J, the gap between germline ends came to 11 bases. This CDR3 spans 15 amino acids.

In its sample, this clonotype was seen a few times. The J gene is TRBJ2-3, the V gene TRBV11-3; 11 bases match TRBD2. J lost 0 bases, V lost 1 base, and 0 bases had no gene match. The CDR3 is 16 amino acids. In germline, CDR1 is SGHNT, CDR2 YENEEA. This CDR3 reads CASSLVAGGSTDTQYF. The CDR3, as DNA: TGTGCCAGCAGCTTAGTAGCGGGAGGGAGCACAGATACGCAGTATTTT. Based on the CDR3 plus reference TRBV11-3 and TRBJ2-3, the full variable domain is EAGVVQSPRYKIIEKKQPVAFWCNPISGHNTLYWYLQNLGQGPELLIRYENEEAVDDSQLPKDRFSAERLKGVDSTLKIQPAELGDSAVYLCASSLVAGGSTDTQYFGPGTRLTVL.

This clonotype was recorded at least ten times. J is TRBJ2-2 and V is TRBV27; 13 bases line up with TRBD2. Germline-derived CDR1 and CDR2 are MNHEY and SMNVEV (reference sequence). The CDR3 covers 17 residues. The V gene end was trimmed by 6 bases and the J gene end by 4 bases; junction bases not matched to a gene: 8. The CDR3 here is CASSRGLAGFGTGELFF. In DNA form, the CDR3 reads TGTGCCAGCAGCCGGGGACTAGCGGGATTTGGCACCGGGGAGCTGTTTTTT.

The V gene is TRBV4-3, the J gene TRBJ2-7; D may be TRBD2 (6 bases). The CDR3 contains 15 residues. In germline, CDR1 is LGHNA, CDR2 YSLEER. V lost 1 base and J lost 4, with 14 bases in between. The CDR3 protein is CASSQGPGLQYEQYF. DNA of the CDR3: TGCGCCAGCAGCCAAGGGCCGGGACTTCAGTACGAGCAGTACTTC.

This clonotype has a handful of counts. This chain joins TRBV5-1 and TRBJ2-7; tentative D call: TRBD2 (6 bases). The V and J ends lost 2 bases and 2 bases respectively, with 11 bases between them. Germline assignment: CDR1 SGHRS and CDR2 YFSETQ. This CDR3 contains 14 residues. As DNA, the CDR3 is TGCGCCAGCAGCTTAAGTAGCGGAACCTACGAGCAGTACTTC. It yields the protein CASSLSSGTYEQYF.

The rearrangement joins TRBV29-1 to TRBJ2-5; D perhaps matches TRBD1 (5 bases). V was trimmed by 7 bases and J by 4 bases, leaving 16 bases between them. This CDR3 spans 13 amino acids. Per germline, CDR1 SQVTM and CDR2 ANQGSEA. CDR3 loop: CSARPQAPETQYF. The CDR3 coding sequence is TGCAGCGCCCGGCCACAGGCCCCAGAGACCCAGTACTTC.

This clonotype was detected only a few times. J is TRBJ1-4 and V is TRBV5-6; D is unclear. The ends were cut back, 0 bases at V and 8 bases at J, with 17 bases in the middle. The CDR3 length is 16 residues. CDR1 and CDR2 (germline): SGHDT, YYEEEE. CDR3 loop: CASSLAAGGRMEKLFF. The CDR3 DNA follows: TGTGCCAGCAGCTTGGCGGCGGGCGGAAGAATGGAAAAACTGTTTTTT.

This clonotype was recorded many times. The V gene is TRBV29-1, the J gene TRBJ2-1, with 7 positions matching TRBD2. The trim removed 3 bases at V and 3 bases at J, leaving 5 bases unmatched. The CDR3 extends over 14 amino acids. Germline CDR1 SQVTM, CDR2 ANQGSEA. The DNA of the CDR3 is TGCAGCGTTGAGATGGGACTACGCTACAATGAGCAGTTCTTC. This codes for CSVEMGLRYNEQFF.

The chain couples TRBV28 to TRBJ2-7, with a possible D match to TRBD2 (6 bases). The CDR3 has 15 amino acids. V was pared by 4 bases and J by 1 base, with 14 bases between. CDR1 and CDR2 (germline): MDHEN, SYDVKM. The CDR3 loop is CASSSYAGRSYEQYF. In DNA, the CDR3 is TGTGCCAGCAGTTCCTACGCAGGGAGGTCCTACGAGCAGTACTTC.

In this sample, this clonotype turned up a few times. The rearrangement joins TRBV29-1 to TRBJ1-1, with a possible D match to TRBD1 (5 bases). The germline V gene encodes CDR1 SQVTM and CDR2 ANQGSEA. V lost 3 bases and J 3 bases, leaving 14 bases between the germline ends. There are 14 residues in the CDR3. Written as DNA, the CDR3 is TGCAGCGTTGATCAGGACACATCCTACACTGAAGCTTTCTTT. Translated, it gives CSVDQDTSYTEAFF.

The chain is built from TRBV20-1 and TRBJ2-7; TRBD1 matches at 7 bases. Trimming at V came to 6 bases and at J to 7 bases, leaving 18 bases not matched to a gene. CDR3 length equals 15 residues. Germline values: CDR1 DFQATT, CDR2 SNEGSKA (reference sequence). The CDR3, as DNA: TGCAGTGCGCAACCACCCCCGGGACAGAGGTTAGAGCAGTACTTC. Translation: CSAQPPPGQRLEQYF.

This clonotype was counted between two and nine times. V gene TRBV6-6 combines with J gene TRBJ2-5, with 10 bases matching TRBD1. Germline V gene sequence: CDR1 MNHNY, CDR2 SVGAGI (reference sequence). V shed 6 bases, J shed 2 bases, and the junction held 3 bases outside the gene matches. The CDR3 is 14 amino acids. The CDR3 nucleotides read TGTGCCAGCAGAAGGGGACAGGGGCAAGAGACCCAGTACTTC. This translates into CASRRGQGQETQYF.

This chain uses TRBV2 with TRBJ2-2; D not resolved. Germline V gene data show CDR1 as SNHLY and CDR2 as FYNNEI. Trimming took off 4 bases at V and 5 bases at J, with 14 bases between the two ends. CDR3 length: 15 residues. CDR3 loop: CASSVVPVGTGELFF. CDR3 in DNA: TGTGCCAGCAGTGTAGTTCCGGTGGGAACCGGGGAGCTGTTTTTT.

This clonotype has a handful of counts. The CDR3 DNA reads as TGTGCCAGCAGGTCCGACGCAGATACGCAGTATTTT. The encoded protein is CASRSDADTQYF. The chain has TRBV12-3 or TRBV12-4 and TRBJ2-3; D is ambiguous. V lost 6 bases and J 4 bases, leaving 8 bases between the germline ends. This CDR3 has 12 residues.

This clonotype was counted between two and nine times. The chain's CDR3 is CASSYPAAGVYEQYF. CDR3 coding DNA: TGTGCCAGCAGTTACCCGGCAGCGGGAGTCTACGAGCAGTACTTC. The chain employs TRBV6-5 and TRBJ2-7; 8 positions agree with TRBD2. The germline V gene has CDR1 MNHEY and CDR2 SVGAGI. J gave up 3 bases and V 2 bases, and 6 bases lay outside the gene matches. This CDR3 contains 15 residues.

The chain is built from TRBV28 and TRBJ1-6, with D hard to call. Looked up from germline, CDR1 is MDHEN and CDR2 is SYDVKM. The ends were cut back, 8 bases at V and 7 bases at J, with 12 bases in the middle. CDR3 size: 13 residues. This chain's CDR3 is CASWGNRNSPLHF. CDR3 nucleotides: TGTGCCAGCTGGGGAAACCGAAATTCACCCCTCCACTTT.

This clonotype was detected a few times. The chain links TRBV28 to TRBJ1-2; 7 bases are a match to TRBD1. The CDR3 runs to 15 residues. Germline-derived CDR1 and CDR2 are MDHEN and SYDVKM. V lost 5 bases, J lost 4 bases, and 10 bases stayed unmatched. In DNA, the CDR3 is TGTGCCAGCAGTCCCCCTCAGGGGGAAAGCTATGGCTACACCTTC. Its protein product is CASSPPQGESYGYTF.

The J gene is TRBJ2-5, the V gene TRBV7-2; D is perhaps TRBD2 (7 bases). V was clipped by 5 bases and J by 5 bases, with 15 bases between them. This CDR3 region has 14 residues. Germline CDR1 and CDR2: SGHTA and FQGNSA. CDR3 nucleotides: TGTGCCAGCAGCCGAGTCCGCGGGGGCGAGACCCAGTACTTC. This codes for CASSRVRGGETQYF.

This clonotype was observed a few times. This chain uses TRBV19 with TRBJ2-3; a possible D gene is TRBD2 (6 bases). This CDR3 spans 14 amino acids. From germline, CDR1 is LNHDA and CDR2 SQIVND (reference sequence). Trimming removed 5 bases from V and 2 bases from J, with 11 bases in between. CDR3 sequence reads: CASSWREPTDTQYF. CDR3 bases: TGTGCCAGTAGTTGGAGGGAGCCCACAGATACGCAGTATTTT.

The chain links TRBV20-1 to TRBJ2-3, with D unclear. Germline lookup yields CDR1 DFQATT and CDR2 SNEGSKA (reference sequence). V lost 3 bases, J lost 0 bases, and 10 bases lay in between. The CDR3 runs 14 residues. DNA for the CDR3: TGCAGTGCTAGCGGGTTGGCTAGCACAGATACGCAGTATTTT. Translated: CSASGLASTDTQYF.

The chain employs TRBV9 and TRBJ2-2; 8 bases align to TRBD1. Germline V gives CDR1 SGDLS, CDR2 YYNGEE. V lost 3 bases to trimming and J lost 5 bases; unmatched junction nucleotides: 0. The CDR3 is 13 residues long. The CDR3: CASSGQGTGELFF. CDR3 in DNA: TGTGCCAGCAGCGGACAGGGGACCGGGGAGCTGTTTTTT.

This clonotype was counted only a few times. The chain uses TRBV5-4 and TRBJ2-2, with D hard to call. Germline CDR1 is SGHNT and CDR2 is YYREEE (reference sequence). Trimming stripped 4 bases from V and 6 bases from J, with 7 bases between. This CDR3 spans 12 amino acids. CDR3 protein: CASSPVAGELFF. The DNA for the CDR3 is TGTGCCAGCAGCCCCGTGGCCGGGGAGCTGTTTTTT.

The chain joins TRBV7-4 to TRBJ2-7, with a possible D match to TRBD1 (5 bases). With 0 bases removed from V and 3 bases from J, the gap between germline ends came to 9 bases. The CDR3 sequence is 14 residues long. Germline CDR1 is SGHVT and CDR2 is SQSDAQ. The chain's CDR3 is CASSLAAGNYEQYF. The CDR3 coding sequence is TGTGCCAGCAGCTTAGCGGCAGGGAACTACGAGCAGTACTTC.

This chain joins TRBV20-1 and TRBJ1-1, with D perhaps TRBD1 (6 bases). The germline CDR1 and CDR2 sequences are DFQATT and SNEGSKA (reference sequence). V was cut by 1 base and J by 1 base, with 13 bases left in between. The CDR3 has 15 residues. DNA for the CDR3: TGCAGTGCTAGAGGGGAGACAGGAAAGAACACTGAAGCTTTCTTT. This codes for CSARGETGKNTEAFF.

This clonotype was observed a handful of times. V is TRBV4-2 and J is TRBJ2-1; D remains unclear. Looked up from germline, CDR1 is LGHNA and CDR2 is YNFKEQ. The length of the CDR3 is 14 residues. V lost 0 bases, J lost 8 bases, and 11 bases lay in between. DNA of the CDR3: TGTGCCAGCAGCCAAGATCGGTACCGGGATGAGCAGTTCTTC. Its protein is CASSQDRYRDEQFF.

There are a few counts of this clonotype. The chain combines TRBV13 with TRBJ2-7; D gene uncertain. From germline, CDR1 is PRHDT and CDR2 FYEKMQ (reference sequence). The CDR3 runs to 15 residues. V lost 0 bases to trimming and J lost 5 bases, with 14 bases between them. The CDR3 region is CASSLGQRMRNEQYF. The CDR3 DNA reads as TGTGCCAGCAGCTTAGGCCAGAGGATGAGGAACGAGCAGTACTTC. Complete variable domain (other parts from reference TRBV13 and TRBJ2-7): AAGVIQSPRHLIKEKRETATLKCYPIPRHDTVYWYQQGPGQDPQFLISFYEKMQSDKGSIPDRFSAQQFSDYHSELNMSSLELGDSALYFCASSLGQRMRNEQYFGPGTRLTVT.

The chain carries TRBV7-2 and TRBJ1-3; D is unclear. Trimming shortened V by 5 bases and J by 2 bases, and 10 bases separated the two germline ends. Looked up from germline, CDR1 is SGHTA and CDR2 is FQGNSA. The CDR3 runs 14 residues. The CDR3 nucleotides are TGTGCCAGCAGCCCCCGTCTAGCTGGAAACACCATATATTTT. This gives the protein CASSPRLAGNTIYF.